Shown below are 24 T cell receptor beta chains from a single sample sequenced in a study of neurological immune-mediated disorders. MiXCR, run by TCRdb on the 5' RACE reads, gives a single entry per CDR3 protein. The table has fewer than 40,000 distinct CDR3 sequences, 10% to 15% seen once; the top ten hold approximately 5%. Time point of the sample: technical triplicate 2. The sequencing sample was made of CD4+ T cells from blood. The receptor set was obtained from a female donor with HTLV-1-associated myelopathy (HAM/TSP).

This clonotype was picked up many times. V usage is TRBV29-1 and J usage is TRBJ2-3; D is tentatively TRBD1 or TRBD2 (6 bases each). The CDR3 extends over 15 amino acids. V gave up 5 bases and J gave up 2 bases, with 17 bases separating them. Germline assignment: CDR1 SQVTM and CDR2 ANQGSEA. The chain's CDR3 is CSVSGARGPTDTQYF. The CDR3 nucleotides read TGCAGCGTTTCTGGAGCACGGGGGCCCACAGATACGCAGTATTTT.

This clonotype was recorded at least ten times. The gene calls are TRBV20-1 and TRBJ2-6; unclear D gene. Looked up from germline, CDR1 is DFQATT and CDR2 is SNEGSKA (reference sequence). V dropped 4 bases and J dropped 1 base, with 11 bases sitting between them. This CDR3 has 15 residues. This chain's CDR3 is CSAKLPPSGANVLTF. The DNA of the CDR3 is TGCAGTGCTAAACTACCCCCTTCTGGGGCCAACGTCCTGACTTTC.

This clonotype was observed at least ten times. The chain combines TRBV5-1 with TRBJ2-2; D is unclear. This CDR3 spans 16 amino acids. Trimming pared 3 bases from V and 4 bases from J, leaving 16 bases between. CDR1 is SGHRS, CDR2 YFSETQ, per germline. The CDR3 protein is CASSSVGSGRTGELFF. The CDR3 bases are TGCGCCAGCAGCTCCGTGGGGTCAGGTCGCACCGGGGAGCTGTTTTTT.

This clonotype was recorded many times. J is TRBJ2-1 and V is TRBV20-1, with TRBD2 identical over 7 bases. The CDR3 runs to 15 residues. V lost 6 bases and J lost 2; bases outside the gene matches: 10. CDR1 is DFQATT and CDR2 is SNEGSKA in the germline V gene (reference sequence). This CDR3 reads CSANHRDYAYNEQFF. The CDR3 DNA is TGCAGTGCGAATCACCGGGACTACGCCTACAATGAGCAGTTCTTC.

This clonotype was recorded many times. The genes are TRBV20-1 and TRBJ2-5, with D possibly matching TRBD1 (5 bases). Deletions cut 1 base from V and 3 bases from J, with 6 bases between. Germline lookup yields CDR1 DFQATT and CDR2 SNEGSKA (reference sequence). The CDR3 has 12 residues. CDR3 nucleotides: TGCAGTGCTAGAGGACAGAAAGAGACCCAGTACTTC. Residues: CSARGQKETQYF.

This clonotype was detected many times. This sequence joins TRBV4-1 and TRBJ2-1; 12 bases are a match to TRBD2. Germline trimming cut 0 bases from V and 2 bases from J; bases unmatched to any gene: 2. This CDR3 has 17 residues. Germline V lookup: CDR1 MGHRA, CDR2 YSYEKL. CDR3: CASSQDSSGGAYNEQFF. The CDR3 DNA reads as TGCGCCAGCAGCCAAGATTCTAGCGGGGGGGCCTACAATGAGCAGTTCTTC.

This clonotype was counted ten times or more. The chain is built from TRBV7-2 and TRBJ2-5; D uncertain. Trimming removed 5 bases from V and 1 base from J, with 8 bases in between. The germline V gene encodes CDR1 SGHTA and CDR2 FQGNSA. The CDR3 loop spans 13 amino acids. The CDR3 loop reads CASSTLSQETQYF. Here the CDR3 DNA reads TGTGCCAGCAGCACCCTAAGCCAAGAGACCCAGTACTTC.

This clonotype was seen many times. The chain has TRBV6-5 and TRBJ2-6; no firm D call. This CDR3 comprises 19 residues. Germline V lookup: CDR1 MNHEY, CDR2 SVGAGI. Trimming left V 0 bases short and J 4 bases short, with 19 bases between. Here the CDR3 DNA reads TGTGCCAGCAGTTACTCAGGCAGTCCCTTTAGGTCCGGGGCCAACGTCCTGACTTTC. Protein product: CASSYSGSPFRSGANVLTF.

The chain combines TRBV20-1 with TRBJ2-1; 9 bases align to TRBD2. Trimming removed 1 base from V and 6 bases from J; junction bases left unmatched: 1. Looked up from germline, CDR1 is DFQATT and CDR2 is SNEGSKA (reference sequence). This CDR3 is 13 amino acids long. CDR3 region: CSARGREGNEQFF. For the CDR3, the DNA is TGCAGTGCTAGAGGGCGGGAGGGCAATGAGCAGTTCTTC.

This clonotype is medium-sized by share. The V gene is TRBV5-1, the J gene TRBJ1-3, with a possible D match to TRBD1 (6 bases). The CDR3 has 13 residues. Between the trimmed V and J ends, which lost 2 bases and 4 bases, there was a span of 7 bases. Germline CDR1 SGHRS, CDR2 YFSETQ. For the CDR3, the DNA is TGCGCCAGCAGCTTCGGACAGGGAAACACCATATATTTT. It translates to CASSFGQGNTIYF.

This clonotype was observed at least ten times. V is TRBV20-1 and J is TRBJ2-7; TRBD1 matches at 8 bases. Germline V CDR1 and CDR2: DFQATT, SNEGSKA (reference sequence). The CDR3 loop spans 12 amino acids. J lost 3 bases, V lost 6 bases, and 4 bases had no gene match. The CDR3 spells CSAPTGDYEQYF. The CDR3 nucleotides are TGCAGTGCCCCGACAGGGGACTACGAGCAGTACTTC.

This clonotype has at least ten counts. The chain has TRBV20-1 and TRBJ2-3, with 14 bases lining up with TRBD2. After removal of 5 bases from V and 4 bases from J, the junction contained 5 bases not matched to a gene. Germline CDR1 and CDR2: DFQATT and SNEGSKA (reference sequence). This CDR3 is built from 15 residues. CDR3 in amino acids: CSARLAGGQADTQYF. The CDR3, as DNA: TGCAGTGCTCGACTAGCGGGAGGGCAGGCAGATACGCAGTATTTT.

This clonotype was recorded at least ten times. The J gene is TRBJ2-3, the V gene TRBV20-1, with 7 positions matching TRBD2. Germline values: CDR1 DFQATT, CDR2 SNEGSKA (reference sequence). This CDR3 has 14 residues. V shed 5 bases, J shed 2 bases, and the junction held 7 bases outside the gene matches. The CDR3 here is CSAVPRGFTDTQYF. The CDR3 region has the DNA TGCAGTGCTGTTCCGCGGGGGTTCACAGATACGCAGTATTTT.

This clonotype was found many times. The J gene is TRBJ2-6, the V gene TRBV9, with a possible D match to TRBD2 (5 bases). Germline-derived CDR1 and CDR2 are SGDLS and YYNGEE. V shed 0 bases and J shed 4 bases, with 8 bases lying between them. The CDR3 consists of 15 residues. In nucleotides, the CDR3 is TGTGCCAGCAGCGTAGTCGGGGTAGGGGCCAACGTCCTGACTTTC. Translating gives CASSVVGVGANVLTF.

This clonotype was observed at least ten times. The V gene is TRBV3-1, the J gene TRBJ2-2, with TRBD2 as a possible D gene (6 bases). V lost 6 bases, J lost 7 bases, and 12 bases lay in between. The CDR3 extends over 13 amino acids. Germline V gene sequence: CDR1 LGHDT, CDR2 YNNKEL (reference sequence). This chain's CDR3 is CASRKTGDGELFF. DNA of the CDR3: TGTGCCAGCAGAAAAACGGGGGACGGGGAGCTGTTTTTT.

This clonotype showed up many times. This chain uses TRBV11-2 with TRBJ2-7; 9 bases line up with TRBD2. Germline values: CDR1 SGHAT, CDR2 FQNNGV. The CDR3 is 15 amino acids. Trimming cost V 2 bases and J 7 bases; bases outside gene matches: 9. The CDR3 protein is CASSLRTSASGEQYF. DNA for the CDR3: TGTGCCAGCAGCTTAAGGACTAGCGCCTCGGGGGAGCAGTACTTC.

Many counts were recorded for this clonotype. CDR3 nucleotides: TGTGCCAGCAGTTTACGGAGCCAACATACGGCCTCAACTAATGAAAAACTGTTTTTT. Its protein is CASSLRSQHTASTNEKLFF. The chain links TRBV12-3 or TRBV12-4 to TRBJ1-4; D ambiguous. This CDR3 has 19 amino acids. Trimming removed 2 bases from V and 0 bases from J, with 19 bases in between.

This clonotype was recorded at least ten times. The rearrangement joins TRBV7-9 to TRBJ2-1; D is perhaps TRBD1 or TRBD2 (6 bases each). Per germline, CDR1 SEHNR and CDR2 FQNEAQ (reference sequence). The V end was cut by 1 base, the J end by 6 bases, with 16 bases between. The CDR3 sequence is 16 residues long. The CDR3 DNA is TGTGCCAGCAGCTTAGTGTCGCGGGACACCACCAATGAGCAGTTCTTC. Amino acids: CASSLVSRDTTNEQFF.

This clonotype was seen many times. This rearrangement joins TRBV5-5 to TRBJ2-7; 7 nucleotides align to TRBD2. Per the germline V gene, CDR1 is SGHKS and CDR2 is YYEKEE (reference sequence). J lost 4 bases, V lost 9 bases, and 10 bases had no gene match. CDR3 length: 13 amino acids. The CDR3 nucleotides are TGTGCCACCCGGGCTAGCGGAGCTTACGAGCAGTACTTC. It is translated as CATRASGAYEQYF.

This clonotype was observed at least ten times. The J gene is TRBJ1-6, the V gene TRBV20-1; D uncertain. From germline, CDR1 is DFQATT and CDR2 SNEGSKA (reference sequence). Trimming stripped 5 bases from V and 5 bases from J, with 13 bases between. The CDR3 is 14 residues long. The CDR3 protein is CSASDGSHNSPLHF. The CDR3 nucleotides read TGCAGTGCTTCGGATGGTAGCCATAATTCACCCCTCCACTTT.

The sample holds one count of this clonotype. Sequence at one end of the junction differs from germline and may be a read error. This chain connects TRBV15 to TRBJ2-3; possible D gene TRBD1, 6 bases. CDR1 is LNHNV and CDR2 is YYDKDF in the germline V gene (reference sequence). The CDR3 contains 14 residues. The CDR3 coding sequence is TGTGCCACCAGCAGAGATTCCGGGACATATACTCAGTATTTT. Protein product: CATSRDSGTYTQYF.

This clonotype was counted many times. The V and J genes are TRBV4-1 and TRBJ2-3; the match to TRBD2 covers 8 bases. Looked up from germline, CDR1 is MGHRA and CDR2 is YSYEKL. V gave up 4 bases and J gave up 6 bases; unmatched junction bases: 6. The CDR3 has 14 amino acids. CDR3 protein: CASSPAGVGDTQYF. The CDR3 region has the DNA TGCGCCAGCAGCCCAGCGGGAGTAGGGGATACGCAGTATTTT.

This clonotype was counted at least ten times. V is TRBV14 and J is TRBJ2-2, with no clear D. The CDR3 has 16 residues. CDR1 is SGHDN and CDR2 is FVKESK in the germline V gene. The V and J ends lost 4 bases and 0 bases respectively, with 12 bases between them. CDR3 loop: CASSRLSTTNTGELFF. In DNA form, the CDR3 reads TGTGCCAGCAGCCGGCTTAGCACCACGAACACCGGGGAGCTGTTTTTT.

This clonotype has ten or more counts. J is TRBJ2-1 and V is TRBV20-1; 8 bases match TRBD2. The CDR3 is made up of 15 amino acids. CDR1 and CDR2 (germline): DFQATT, SNEGSKA (reference sequence). V dropped 5 bases and J dropped 1; count of bases not matched to a gene: 7. DNA of the CDR3: TGCAGTGCTCCTTGGACTAGCCGGTCCTACAATGAGCAGTTCTTC. Protein sequence: CSAPWTSRSYNEQFF.